Following are 24 T cell receptor beta chains from one sample sequenced in a study of CD8 T cells in Susac syndrome. Random hexamers were used to reverse transcribe 0.5 to 1 ug of RNA. TCRdb reprocessed the immunoSEQ multiplex PCR reads via MiXCR and lists one record per CDR3 protein. The sample shows about 200,000 distinct CDR3 sequences, more than 90% of them seen only once. The sequenced sample consisted of CD4+ T cells from PBMCs. These receptors were collected from a human donor with multiple sclerosis.

The chain uses TRBV6-5 and TRBJ1-5; TRBD1 is a possible D gene (6 bases). Trimming cost V 6 bases and J 15 bases, with 15 bases left between them. CDR3 length: 11 amino acids. CDR1 MNHEY and CDR2 SVGAGI come from the germline V gene. The CDR3 DNA follows: TGTGCCAGCAGCCATGGGGGACAAACGCATTTT. Encoded protein: CASSHGGQTHF.

The chain couples TRBV27 to TRBJ1-5; no clear D gene. Trimming cost V 4 bases and J 4 bases, with 5 bases left between them. The CDR3 runs 12 residues. Germline CDR1 and CDR2: MNHEY and SMNVEV (reference sequence). Here the CDR3 reads CASSSANQPQHF. CDR3 coding DNA: TGTGCCAGCAGTTCCGCGAATCAGCCCCAGCATTTT.

V and J are TRBV3-1 and TRBJ2-1; the D call may be TRBD1 or TRBD2 (5 bases each). Per the germline V gene, CDR1 is LGHDT and CDR2 is YNNKEL (reference sequence). With 0 bases removed from V and 15 bases from J, the gap between germline ends came to 15 bases. The CDR3 is 13 amino acids. CDR3: CASSQDGASTPFF. In DNA, the CDR3 is TGTGCCAGCAGCCAAGACGGGGCTAGCACGCCGTTCTTC.

This chain links TRBV24-1 with TRBJ2-5, with D possibly matching TRBD1 (6 bases). This CDR3 is built from 12 residues. V was clipped by 10 bases and J by 5 bases, with 13 bases between them. Germline CDR1 KGHDR, CDR2 SFDVKD. As DNA, the CDR3 is TGTGCCACTATGGGGGCGGAGGAGACCCAGTACTTC. Translating it yields CATMGAEETQYF.

V is TRBV3-1 and J is TRBJ1-1; a possible D gene is TRBD1 (5 bases). The CDR3 has 14 amino acids. CDR1 LGHDT and CDR2 YNNKEL come from the germline V gene (reference sequence). Trimming took off 2 bases at V and 2 bases at J, with 9 bases between the two ends. CDR3 sequence: CASSQPGTNTEAFF. In nucleotides, the CDR3 is TGTGCCAGCAGCCAACCAGGGACCAACACTGAAGCTTTCTTT.

J is TRBJ1-1 and V is TRBV7-9, with D unclear. The CDR3 sequence is 11 residues long. Germline lookup yields CDR1 SEHNR and CDR2 FQNEAQ (reference sequence). Between the trimmed V and J ends, which lost 2 bases and 8 bases, there was a span of 6 bases. In nucleotides, the CDR3 is TGTGCCAGCAGCTTAACAACCGAAGCTTTCTTT. It yields the protein CASSLTTEAFF. The full variable domain, completed using reference TRBV7-9 and TRBJ1-1, is DTGVSQNPRHKITKRGQNVTFRCDPISEHNRLYWYRQTLGQGPEFLTYFQNEAQLEKSRLLSDRFSAERPKGSFSTLEIQRTEQGDSAMYLCASSLTTEAFFGQGTRLTVV.

The chain uses TRBV29-1 and TRBJ1-1, with D perhaps TRBD1 (6 bases). Trimming removed 7 bases at V and 5 bases at J, with 20 bases between. Germline CDR1 SQVTM, CDR2 ANQGSEA. The CDR3 is made up of 14 amino acids. The CDR3 reads CSGKNRTGTTEAFF. The CDR3, as DNA: TGCAGCGGTAAGAACCGAACAGGGACTACTGAAGCTTTCTTT.

V is TRBV14 and J is TRBJ2-2; unclear D gene. The length of the CDR3 is 13 residues. The V end lost 1 base, the J end lost 8 bases, and 8 bases lay between the germline ends. Germline CDR1 SGHDN, CDR2 FVKESK. This chain's CDR3 is CASSQAVVGELFF. The CDR3 DNA reads TGTGCCAGCAGCCAAGCGGTAGTAGGGGAGCTGTTTTTT. The full variable domain, rest sourced from reference TRBV14 and TRBJ2-2, is EAGVTQFPSHSVIEKGQTVTLRCDPISGHDNLYWYRRVMGKEIKFLLHFVKESKQDESGMPNNRFLAERTGGTYSTLKVQPAELEDSGVYFCASSQAVVGELFFGEGSRLTVL.

The genes are TRBV29-1 and TRBJ2-1; D possibly matches TRBD1 or TRBD2 (5 bases each). This CDR3 has 11 residues. V dropped 7 bases and J dropped 5 bases, with 9 bases sitting between them. Germline CDR1 reads SQVTM; CDR2 reads ANQGSEA. In DNA, the CDR3 is TGCAGCGCCTGGGACGACAATGAGCAGTTCTTC. Amino acid sequence: CSAWDDNEQFF.

This chain uses TRBV5-1 with TRBJ2-6; D remains ambiguous. Trimming took 4 bases from V and 3 from J, leaving 14 bases between them. The CDR3 runs to 16 residues. Germline CDR1 and CDR2: SGHRS and YFSETQ. CDR3 nucleotide sequence: TGCGCCAGCAGCGAGTTAGGAAGAAGTGGGGCCAACGTCCTGACTTTC. Protein: CASSELGRSGANVLTF.

The gene calls are TRBV30 and TRBJ1-1; D is possibly TRBD1 (6 bases). Germline loops: CDR1 GTSNPN, CDR2 SVGIG (reference sequence). Trimming shortened V by 3 bases and J by 4 bases, and 12 bases separated the two germline ends. CDR3 length equals 13 residues. The DNA for the CDR3 is TGTGCCTGGAGAGCCACAGGGTCCACTGAAGCTTTCTTT. Translation: CAWRATGSTEAFF.

The rearrangement links TRBV7-9 to TRBJ2-1; D is unresolved. Germline CDR1 is SEHNR and CDR2 is FQNEAQ (reference sequence). The CDR3 has 15 amino acids. V was cut by 6 bases and J by 6 bases, with 18 bases left in between. DNA for the CDR3: TGTGCCAGCAGGCCACATATTGCTAACAGCAATGAGCAGTTCTTC. It is translated as CASRPHIANSNEQFF.

The chain is built from TRBV5-1 and TRBJ2-1, with D perhaps assigned TRBD1 or TRBD2 (5 bases each). This CDR3 spans 14 amino acids. CDR1 and CDR2 (germline): SGHRS, YFSETQ. Trimming left V 7 bases short and J 6 bases short, with 17 bases between. CDR3 region: CASGAQVGSNEQFF. The DNA for the CDR3 is TGCGCCAGCGGGGCACAAGTGGGGAGCAATGAGCAGTTCTTC.

The gene calls are TRBV25-1 and TRBJ1-2; D is uncertain. With 4 bases removed from V and 3 bases from J, the gap between germline ends came to 3 bases. The CDR3 is 11 residues long. The V gene's germline CDR1 is MGHDK and CDR2 SYGVNS. The CDR3 here is CASSGDYGYTF. CDR3 in DNA: TGTGCCAGCAGTGGCGACTATGGCTACACCTTC.

V is TRBV20-1 and J is TRBJ1-6, with 7 bases identical to TRBD1. V gave up 1 base and J gave up 7 bases; unmatched junction bases: 4. The CDR3 runs 14 residues. Germline V gene sequence: CDR1 DFQATT, CDR2 SNEGSKA (reference sequence). This CDR3 is CSARGGTANSPLHF. Written as DNA, the CDR3 is TGCAGTGCTAGAGGCGGGACAGCGAATTCACCCCTCCACTTT.

The V and J genes are TRBV7-3 and TRBJ2-1; 15 bases are shared with TRBD2. Germline loops: CDR1 SGHTA, CDR2 FQGTGA. This CDR3 is 17 amino acids long. V shed 5 bases and J 10 bases; nucleotides not matched to a gene: 12. Here the CDR3 reads CASSTLGLAGGPGEQFF. CDR3 DNA: TGTGCCAGCAGCACCCTAGGACTAGCGGGAGGGCCGGGGGAGCAGTTCTTC.

The chain employs TRBV6-6 and TRBJ1-5; D might be TRBD1 (5 bases). The CDR3 has 14 residues. Looked up from germline, CDR1 is MNHNY and CDR2 is SVGAGI (reference sequence). The germline V and J ends were trimmed by 7 bases and 3 bases, with 13 bases remaining between them. The CDR3 DNA is TGTGCCAGCACCCCGGAGGGGACCAATCAGCCCCAGCATTTT. Its protein product is CASTPEGTNQPQHF.

The rearrangement uses TRBV5-1 and TRBJ2-1; D gene unclear. Germline V gene sequence: CDR1 SGHRS, CDR2 YFSETQ. The germline V and J ends were trimmed by 2 bases and 3 bases, with 18 bases remaining between them. The CDR3 has 17 residues. CDR3 sequence reads: CASSFLMDRNRYNEQFF. The CDR3 DNA is TGCGCCAGCAGCTTTTTAATGGACCGGAACCGCTACAATGAGCAGTTCTTC.

The V call is TRBV20-1, the J call TRBJ2-7, with D perhaps matching TRBD1 (5 bases). The CDR3 is 15 residues long. V lost 0 bases, J lost 5 bases, and 17 bases lay in between. Germline lookup yields CDR1 DFQATT and CDR2 SNEGSKA (reference sequence). CDR3 residues: CSARDRRQGSHEQYF. The CDR3 coding sequence is TGCAGTGCTAGAGATAGACGGCAGGGTAGCCACGAGCAGTACTTC.

The rearrangement uses TRBV5-1 and TRBJ2-7; D might be TRBD1 (6 bases). With 5 bases removed from V and 2 bases from J, the gap between germline ends came to 14 bases. CDR3 length: 14 residues. Germline CDR1 and CDR2: SGHRS and YFSETQ. CDR3 coding DNA: TGCGCCAGCAGACCCGGGACATCCCCCTACGAGCAGTACTTC. It specifies CASRPGTSPYEQYF.

The rearrangement uses TRBV24-1 and TRBJ2-3; TRBD1 matches 7 bases. CDR1 is KGHDR, CDR2 SFDVKD, per germline. V was clipped by 4 bases and J by 7 bases; unmatched bases: 10. The CDR3 contains 15 residues. This CDR3 reads CATSDRLVQGHTQYF. DNA of the CDR3: TGTGCCACCAGTGACCGACTTGTACAGGGGCATACGCAGTATTTT.

In this sample, this clonotype turned up a few times. This chain connects TRBV6-4 to TRBJ1-1, with D perhaps TRBD1 (6 bases). Germline V gives CDR1 MRHNA, CDR2 SNTAGT. CDR3 length: 14 residues. Trimming removed 0 bases at V and 4 bases at J, with 9 bases between. The CDR3 region is CASSDSSRGTEAFF. The CDR3 coding sequence is TGTGCCAGCAGTGACTCGTCCAGGGGCACTGAAGCTTTCTTT.

The chain carries TRBV3-1 and TRBJ2-3; D call uncertain. The germline CDR1 and CDR2 sequences are LGHDT and YNNKEL (reference sequence). The CDR3 contains 15 residues. V lost 3 bases and J lost 3, with 13 bases in between. The CDR3 reads CASSQSPLDTDTQYF. DNA for the CDR3: TGTGCCAGCAGCCAGAGTCCCCTCGATACAGATACGCAGTATTTT.

This sequence joins TRBV25-1 and TRBJ2-2; TRBD1 matches at 7 bases. CDR3 size: 14 residues. Losses at the gene ends were 7 bases for V and 4 bases for J; bases not matched to a gene: 6. The V gene's germline CDR1 is MGHDK and CDR2 SYGVNS. CDR3 coding DNA: TGTGCCAGCACCCGGGACAGCCCCACCGGGGAGCTGTTTTTT. Its protein is CASTRDSPTGELFF.